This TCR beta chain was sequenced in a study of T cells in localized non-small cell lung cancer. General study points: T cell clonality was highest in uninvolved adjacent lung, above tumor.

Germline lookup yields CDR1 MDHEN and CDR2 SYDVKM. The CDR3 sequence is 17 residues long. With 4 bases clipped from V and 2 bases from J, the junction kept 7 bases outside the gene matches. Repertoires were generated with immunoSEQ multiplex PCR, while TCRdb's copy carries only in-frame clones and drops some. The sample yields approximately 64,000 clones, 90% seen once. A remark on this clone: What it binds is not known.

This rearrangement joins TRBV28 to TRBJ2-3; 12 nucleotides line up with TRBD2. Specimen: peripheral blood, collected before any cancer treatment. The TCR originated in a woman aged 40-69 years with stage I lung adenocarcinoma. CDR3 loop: CASSSPSGRVSTDTQYF. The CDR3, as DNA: TGTGCCAGCAGTTCCCCTAGCGGGAGGGTCTCCACAGATACGCAGTATTTT. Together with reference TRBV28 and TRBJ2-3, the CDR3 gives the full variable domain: DVKVTQSSRYLVKRTGEKVFLECVQDMDHENMFWYRQDPGLGLRLIYFSYDVKMKEKGDIPEGYSVSREKKERFSLILESASTNQTSMYLCASSSPSGRVSTDTQYFGPGTRLTVL.